Following are 27 T cell receptor beta chains from one sample sequenced in a study of T cells in women clearing cervical HPV infection. Generated by immunoSEQ multiplex PCR, the TCRdb table keeps only in-frame clones and is missing some. Reported are around 22,000 clones; the ten largest clones contain about 3.3%. The sequenced sample consisted of blood buffy coat. Receptors originate from a woman between 18 and 75 years old with a cervical HPV16 infection that either progressed to CIN3+ or cleared (not recorded which).

About this clone: The CDR3 extends 3 residues past the end of the read, so its final part is completed from the germline J gene. The rearrangement joins TRBV7-8 to TRBJ2-5, with 7 bases aligning to TRBD1. V shed 5 bases, J shed 2 bases, and the junction held 5 bases outside the gene matches. This CDR3 is 14 amino acids long. Germline V gene data show CDR1 as SGHVS and CDR2 as FQNEAQ. The CDR3 reads CASSIGTVQETQYF. The CDR3 bases that were read are TGTGCCAGCAGCATAGGGACAGTTCAAGAGACC.

Judged by frequency, this clone is medium-sized (0.01 to 0.1%). The CDR3 loop is CSVNPPRGSTDTQYF. CDR3 bases read: TGCAGCGTTAACCCCCCAAGGGGTAGCACAGATACG. V is TRBV29-1 and J is TRBJ2-3; tentative D call: TRBD1 (5 bases). The read ends 3 residues shy of where the CDR3 ends; the end is completed using the germline J gene. V lost 5 bases to trimming and J lost 0 bases, with 15 bases between them. CDR1 is SQVTM and CDR2 is ANQGSEA in the germline V gene. The CDR3 extends over 15 amino acids.

In the case of this clone: The read is 3 residues too short to cover the CDR3 end, so that end is filled in from the germline J gene. The chain has TRBV28 and TRBJ1-5; D uncertain. V shed 6 bases and J shed 3 bases, with 12 bases lying between them. This CDR3 is built from 14 residues. Germline CDR1 reads MDHEN; CDR2 reads SYDVKM. CDR3 sequence: CASSPDGDNQPQHF. The part of the CDR3 DNA that was read is TGTGCCAGCAGCCCCGACGGGGACAATCAGCCC.

Regarding this clone: The CDR3 end lies 3 residues beyond the end of the read and is filled in from the germline J gene. The genes are TRBV6-1 and TRBJ2-7; no firm D call. The CDR3 is 13 residues long. Per germline, CDR1 MNHNS and CDR2 SASEGT. V was pared by 1 base and J by 0 bases, with 4 bases between. Partial CDR3 DNA: TGTGCCAGCAGTGAAGGGCACTCCTACGAG. Its translation: CASSEGHSYE. Given in full, the CDR3 is CASSEGHSYEQYF.

On this clone itself: The DNA ends 3 residues before the CDR3 does, and the rest of the CDR3 is filled in from the germline J gene. V and J are TRBV18 and TRBJ2-5, with D unresolved. The CDR3 loop spans 12 amino acids. Germline V gene data show CDR1 as KGHSH and CDR2 as LQKENI. V lost 8 bases and J lost 4, with 11 bases in between. The CDR3 DNA, read in part, is TGTGCCAGCCAATCGGCAGGAGAGACC. Protein product: CASQSAGET. The entire CDR3 sequence reads CASQSAGETQYF.

Judged by frequency, this clone is medium-sized. The CDR3 end lies 3 residues beyond the end of the read and is filled in from the germline J gene. The V call is TRBV18, the J call TRBJ2-1; 9 bases align to TRBD2. This CDR3 has 16 residues. V shed 6 bases, J shed 6 bases, and the junction held 12 bases outside the gene matches. Germline V gives CDR1 KGHSH, CDR2 LQKENI. CDR3 bases read: TGTGCCAGCTCGCTCTATAGCGGGAGAGGTATCAATGAG. Amino acids: CASSLYSGRGINE. The CDR3 in its entirety is CASSLYSGRGINEQFF.

In regard to this clone: Read data end 3 residues before the CDR3 end; the end is taken from the germline J gene. The chain has TRBV20-1 and TRBJ2-1, with 8 bases identical to TRBD2. The V gene end was trimmed by 7 bases and the J gene end by 4 bases; junction bases not matched to a gene: 6. This CDR3 comprises 13 residues. Germline V gene lookup returns CDR1 DFQATT and CDR2 SNEGSKA (reference sequence). The DNA read from the CDR3 is TGCAGTGGAAGCGGGAGCCATTACAATGAG. Translated: CSGSGSHYNE. The whole CDR3 protein reads CSGSGSHYNEQFF.

Regarding this clone: The CDR3 goes on 3 residues after the read ends, and that part is filled in from the germline J gene. The V and J genes are TRBV7-9 and TRBJ1-1, with D perhaps matching TRBD1 (5 bases). The germline V gene encodes CDR1 SEHNR and CDR2 FQNEAQ (reference sequence). Trimming removed 7 bases from V and 0 bases from J, with 12 bases in between. The CDR3 contains 14 residues. CDR3 sequence: CASNKDTMNTEAFF. Partial CDR3 DNA: TGTGCCAGCAACAAGGACACCATGAACACTGAA. The full variable domain, with the rest looked up from reference TRBV7-9 and TRBJ1-1, is DTGVSQNPRHKITKRGQNVTFRCDPISEHNRLYWYRQTLGQGPEFLTYFQNEAQLEKSRLLSDRFSAERPKGSFSTLEIQRTEQGDSAMYLCASNKDTMNTEAFFGQGTRLTVV.

Worth noting for this clone: The CDR3 end lies 3 residues beyond the end of the read and is filled in from the germline J gene. J is TRBJ2-7 and V is TRBV19; D may be TRBD1 (6 bases). CDR3 size: 15 residues. Germline CDR1 is LNHDA and CDR2 is SQIVND (reference sequence). V dropped 5 bases and J dropped 1 base, with 15 bases sitting between them. CDR3 bases read: TGTGCCAGTAGTCGGGGACACGCATATTCCTACGAG. It specifies CASSRGHAYSYE. The CDR3 in its entirety is CASSRGHAYSYEQYF.

CDR3 DNA, as far as it was read: TGCAGTGCTAGAGGGGACAGGGATGTTTCACCC. This gives the protein CSARGDRDVSP. The full CDR3 protein is CSARGDRDVSPLHF. This chain links TRBV20-1 with TRBJ1-6; 9 bases map to TRBD1. Read sequence stops 3 residues before the CDR3 end, and the germline J gene provides the missing end. CDR1 and CDR2 from the germline V gene are DFQATT and SNEGSKA (reference sequence). The CDR3 consists of 14 residues. Trimming took 1 base from V and 9 from J; bases not matched to a gene: 4.

The CDR3 protein is CASSTSGRRNEQFF. Incomplete CDR3 DNA: TGTGCCAGCAGCACTAGCGGCCGGAGGAATGAG. This chain uses TRBV7-2 with TRBJ2-1, with 8 bases that match TRBD2. Coverage ceases 3 residues before the CDR3 finishes, and the germline J gene fills in the end. Trimming took 5 bases from V and 7 from J; bases not matched to a gene: 7. Germline-derived CDR1 and CDR2 are SGHTA and FQGNSA. The CDR3 consists of 14 residues.

Points on this clone: From the germline J gene comes the end of the CDR3, since the read stops 3 residues before it. V is TRBV9 and J is TRBJ2-1, with 11 bases identical to TRBD2. V was pared by 1 base and J by 6 bases, with 3 bases of the junction left unmatched. Germline values: CDR1 SGDLS, CDR2 YYNGEE. The CDR3 consists of 15 residues. The sequenced CDR3 bases are TGTGCCAGCAGCGTACTAGCGGGAGGCCCCAATGAG. Translation: CASSVLAGGPNE. The entire CDR3 sequence reads CASSVLAGGPNEQFF.

Points on this clone: The read halts 3 residues ahead of the CDR3 end, with the missing end drawn from the germline J gene. This sequence joins TRBV5-1 and TRBJ1-2; D is possibly TRBD1 (5 bases). Germline V lookup: CDR1 SGHRS, CDR2 YFSETQ. The CDR3 runs to 13 residues. CDR3 in amino acids: CASSLVGEGGYTF. CDR3 bases read: TGCGCCAGCAGCTTGGTAGGGGAAGGGGGC.

Concerning this clone itself: The read falls 3 residues short of the CDR3 end, and the missing part is taken from the germline J gene. The chain employs TRBV7-9 and TRBJ1-1, with TRBD1 matching over 8 bases. The CDR3 totals 13 residues. CDR1 SEHNR and CDR2 FQNEAQ come from the germline V gene (reference sequence). The J segment lost 7 bases and the V segment lost 4 bases, leaving 5 bases of the junction unmatched. CDR3 protein: CASSSQGADEAFF. Incomplete CDR3 DNA: TGTGCCAGCAGCTCCCAGGGGGCAGATGAA. The complete variable domain, with remaining parts taken from reference TRBV7-9 and TRBJ1-1, reads DTGVSQNPRHKITKRGQNVTFRCDPISEHNRLYWYRQTLGQGPEFLTYFQNEAQLEKSRLLSDRFSAERPKGSFSTLEIQRTEQGDSAMYLCASSSQGADEAFFGQGTRLTVV.

Notes on this clone: The read halts 3 residues ahead of the CDR3 end, with the missing end drawn from the germline J gene. The chain carries TRBV20-1 and TRBJ2-3, with D perhaps matching TRBD1 or TRBD2 (5 bases each). Germline-derived CDR1 and CDR2 are DFQATT and SNEGSKA (reference sequence). The CDR3 is 12 amino acids. The ends were cut back, 8 bases at V and 6 bases at J, with 15 bases in the middle. Partial CDR3 DNA: TGCAGTACCCAGAGTGAGGGGGATACG. It yields the protein CSTQSEGDT. The full CDR3 is CSTQSEGDTQYF.

Concerning this clone itself: The read stops 3 residues short of the end of the CDR3; the missing end is completed from the germline J gene. V is TRBV9 and J is TRBJ2-1; tentatively, D is TRBD2 (6 bases). V was trimmed by 0 bases and J by 5 bases, leaving 15 bases between them. The CDR3 has 16 amino acids. CDR1 and CDR2 (germline): SGDLS, YYNGEE. The CDR3 region is CASSVEGGPPNNEQFF. Partial CDR3 DNA: TGTGCCAGCAGCGTAGAAGGAGGGCCACCCAACAATGAG.

About this clone: The CDR3 end lies 3 residues beyond the end of the read and is filled in from the germline J gene. The chain carries TRBV11-1 and TRBJ2-6, with 8 positions matching TRBD1. The CDR3 is made up of 15 amino acids. The V segment lost 3 bases and the J segment 3 bases; nucleotides outside the gene matches: 1. Germline values: CDR1 SGHAT, CDR2 FQDESV (reference sequence). This chain's CDR3 is CASSLDRVGANVLTF. The part of the CDR3 DNA that was read is TGTGCCAGCAGCTTGGACAGGGTTGGGGCCAACGTC.

As to this clone: The read falls 3 residues short of the CDR3 end, and the missing part is taken from the germline J gene. The genes are TRBV9 and TRBJ2-7, with D unresolved. V was cut by 0 bases and J by 3 bases, with 10 bases left in between. This CDR3 contains 14 residues. CDR1 is SGDLS and CDR2 is YYNGEE in the germline V gene. Incomplete CDR3 DNA: TGTGCCAGCAGCGTAGCGGGTTCGGGCTACGAG. Amino acids: CASSVAGSGYE. The full CDR3 protein is CASSVAGSGYEQYF.

Regarding this clone: The CDR3 is cut off 3 residues early in the read; its end comes from the germline J gene. The V and J genes are TRBV30 and TRBJ1-3; 12 bases map to TRBD1. Germline V gives CDR1 GTSNPN, CDR2 SVGIG (reference sequence). V trimming: 3 bases; J trimming: 7 bases; junction bases outside the gene matches: 4. This CDR3 contains 14 residues. The CDR3 loop reads CAWSWGQGANTIYF. The DNA read from the CDR3 is TGTGCCTGGAGCTGGGGACAGGGGGCTAACACC.

Comment on this clone: The read falls 3 residues short of the CDR3 end, and the missing part is taken from the germline J gene. The genes are TRBV20-1 and TRBJ1-2; possibly TRBD1 for D (6 bases). V was clipped by 6 bases and J by 4 bases, with 27 bases between them. Germline CDR1 reads DFQATT; CDR2 reads SNEGSKA (reference sequence). The CDR3 totals 17 residues. CDR3 residues: CSASRGVIQGGGYGYTF. Partial CDR3 DNA: TGCAGTGCCTCGCGAGGGGTGATACAGGGTGGCGGCTATGGC.

As for this clone: The observed sequence ends 3 residues before the CDR3 terminus, with the missing tail filled in from the germline J gene. The V call is TRBV7-8, the J call TRBJ2-1; no firm D call. V dropped 5 bases and J dropped 7 bases, with 21 bases sitting between them. CDR1 and CDR2 from the germline V gene are SGHVS and FQNEAQ. CDR3 length equals 16 residues. Partial CDR3 DNA: TGTGCCAGCAGCCCGTCTCTGGCTAGGCGATATAATGAG. It yields the protein CASSPSLARRYNE. The whole CDR3 protein is CASSPSLARRYNEQFF.

Turning to this clone: With the read ending 3 residues before the CDR3 end, the germline J gene is used to fill in that end. This sequence joins TRBV20-1 and TRBJ2-1; 13 positions agree with TRBD2. The CDR3 is 15 residues long. CDR1 is DFQATT, CDR2 SNEGSKA, per germline (reference sequence). V lost 7 bases and J lost 0; bases outside the gene matches: 3. CDR3 residues: CSGGLAGVSYNEQFF. Incomplete CDR3 DNA: TGCAGTGGTGGACTAGCGGGAGTCTCCTACAATGAG.

A word on this clone: Coverage ceases 3 residues before the CDR3 finishes, and the germline J gene fills in the end. This chain links TRBV5-1 with TRBJ2-1; 10 nucleotides match TRBD2. Per the germline V gene, CDR1 is SGHRS and CDR2 is YFSETQ. The V segment lost 0 bases and the J segment 4 bases; nucleotides outside the gene matches: 4. The CDR3 is 16 amino acids. The CDR3 spells CASSLDSAGGYNEQFF. Partial CDR3 DNA: TGCGCCAGCAGCTTGGACTCAGCGGGAGGGTACAATGAG.

About this clone: The read ends 3 residues shy of where the CDR3 ends; the end is completed using the germline J gene. This sequence joins TRBV10-2 and TRBJ2-7, with 13 bases aligning to TRBD2. This CDR3 is built from 15 residues. CDR1 WSHSY and CDR2 SAAADI come from the germline V gene. Germline trimming cut 6 bases from V and 5 bases from J; bases unmatched to any gene: 7. CDR3: CASRRLAGGGDEQYF. The sequenced CDR3 bases are TGCGCCAGCAGGAGACTAGCGGGAGGTGGGGACGAG.

Turning to this clone: Sequencing ends 3 residues short of the CDR3 end; the germline J gene provides the rest. The chain recombines TRBV30 with TRBJ2-4, with TRBD1 as a possible D gene (5 bases). This CDR3 has 16 residues. Trimming stripped 0 bases from V and 1 base from J, with 13 bases between. The germline V gene has CDR1 GTSNPN and CDR2 SVGIG (reference sequence). CDR3 in amino acids: CAWSVGGALAKNIQYF. CDR3 DNA, as far as it was read: TGTGCCTGGAGTGTAGGTGGGGCATTGGCCAAAAACATT.

Concerning this clone itself: The sequenced fragment ends 3 residues before the CDR3 boundary, so the rest is inferred from the germline J gene. The V and J genes are TRBV14 and TRBJ2-1, with D uncertain. CDR1 is SGHDN, CDR2 FVKESK, per germline. This CDR3 region has 12 residues. V lost 4 bases, J lost 5 bases, and 6 bases lay in between. This chain's CDR3 is CASSPVNNEQFF. The part of the CDR3 DNA that was read is TGTGCCAGCAGCCCTGTTAACAATGAG.

A remark on this clone: The read is 3 residues too short to cover the CDR3 end, so that end is filled in from the germline J gene. This chain links TRBV19 with TRBJ2-7; 7 bases are shared with TRBD1. The germline V gene encodes CDR1 LNHDA and CDR2 SQIVND (reference sequence). V lost 6 bases and J lost 4; bases outside the gene matches: 12. CDR3 length: 15 residues. Partial CDR3 DNA: TGTGCCAGTAGCCTTCATCAGGACAGGAGTTACGAG. Translation gives CASSLHQDRSYE. The whole CDR3 sequence is CASSLHQDRSYEQYF.